The sequence of this TCR beta chain was determined in a study of neoadjuvant anti-PD-1 for oral cavity cancer. As for the study in general: Most patients had three to four biweekly doses of 3 mg/kg nivolumab before resection. Around day 43, patients without progression received a fourth nivolumab dose before surgery.

As regards this clone: Its antigen is not known.

Study results and caveats: Each response group had just a few patients in TCR analyses.

Time point indicated: after neoadjuvant nivolumab, at surgical resection. The table came from immunoSEQ multiplex PCR; TCRdb's copy has only in-frame clones and leaves some out. The profile covers about 14,000 clones, with 67% appearing a single time and less than 4% taken by the ten largest. The source material was PBMCs, sampled after nivolumab (anti-PD-1) treatment. The sequence was obtained from a person aged 40 to 85 with oral cavity squamous cell carcinoma.

This chain's CDR3 is CAWSTRTGGIDTQYF. CDR3 in DNA: TGTGCCTGGAGTACAAGGACAGGGGGCATTGATACGCAGTATTTT. The chain is built from TRBV30 and TRBJ2-3, with 11 bases identical to TRBD1. The junction had 7 bases not matched to a gene; V was cut back by 2 bases and J by 6 bases. Germline CDR1 is GTSNPN and CDR2 is SVGIG (reference sequence). The CDR3 is 15 amino acids.